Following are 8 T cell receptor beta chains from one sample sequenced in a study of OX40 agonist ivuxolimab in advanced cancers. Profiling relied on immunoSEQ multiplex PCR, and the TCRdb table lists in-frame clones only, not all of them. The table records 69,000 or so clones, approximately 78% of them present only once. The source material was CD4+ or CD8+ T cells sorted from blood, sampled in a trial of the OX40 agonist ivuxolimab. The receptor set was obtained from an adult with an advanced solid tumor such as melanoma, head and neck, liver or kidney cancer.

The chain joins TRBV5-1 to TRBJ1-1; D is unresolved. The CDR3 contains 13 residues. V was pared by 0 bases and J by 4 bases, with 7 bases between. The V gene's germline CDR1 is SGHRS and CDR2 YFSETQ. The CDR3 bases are TGCGCCAGCAGCTTGGTAGTGGGCACTGAAGCTTTCTTT. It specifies CASSLVVGTEAFF.

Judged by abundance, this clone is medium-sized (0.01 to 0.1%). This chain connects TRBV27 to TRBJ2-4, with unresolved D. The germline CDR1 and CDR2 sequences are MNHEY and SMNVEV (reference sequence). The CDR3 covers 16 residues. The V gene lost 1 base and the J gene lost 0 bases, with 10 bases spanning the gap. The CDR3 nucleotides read TGTGCCAGCAGTTTATACTTGGGCGAAGCCAAAAACATTCAGTACTTC. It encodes CASSLYLGEAKNIQYF.

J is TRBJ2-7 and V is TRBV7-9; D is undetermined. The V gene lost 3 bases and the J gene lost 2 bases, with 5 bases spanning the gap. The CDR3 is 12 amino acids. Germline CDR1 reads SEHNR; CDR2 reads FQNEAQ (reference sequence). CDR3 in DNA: TGTGCCAGCAGCTTTGGGACCTACGAGCAGTACTTC. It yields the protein CASSFGTYEQYF.

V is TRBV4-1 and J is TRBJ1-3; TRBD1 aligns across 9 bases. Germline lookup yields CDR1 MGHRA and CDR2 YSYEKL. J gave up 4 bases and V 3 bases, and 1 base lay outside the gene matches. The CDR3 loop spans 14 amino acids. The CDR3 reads CASSQTGGGNTIYF. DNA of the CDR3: TGCGCCAGCAGCCAGACAGGGGGAGGAAACACCATATATTTT.

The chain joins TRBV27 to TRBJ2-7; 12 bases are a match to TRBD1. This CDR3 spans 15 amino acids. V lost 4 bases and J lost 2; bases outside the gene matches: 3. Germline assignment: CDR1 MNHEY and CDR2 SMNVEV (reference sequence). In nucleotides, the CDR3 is TGTGCCAGCAGTTCGGGACAGGGGGCCGCCTACGAGCAGTACTTC. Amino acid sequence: CASSSGQGAAYEQYF.

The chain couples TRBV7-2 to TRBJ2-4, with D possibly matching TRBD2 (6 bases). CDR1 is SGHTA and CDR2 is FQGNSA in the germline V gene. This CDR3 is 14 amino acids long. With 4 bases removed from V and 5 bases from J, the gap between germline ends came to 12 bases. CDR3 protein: CASSSGGAENIQYF. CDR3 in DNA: TGTGCCAGCAGCTCCGGGGGAGCAGAAAACATTCAGTACTTC.

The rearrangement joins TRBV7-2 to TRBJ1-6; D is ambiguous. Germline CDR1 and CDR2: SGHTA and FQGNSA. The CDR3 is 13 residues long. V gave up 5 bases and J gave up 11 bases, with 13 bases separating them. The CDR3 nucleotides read TGTGCCAGCAGCGCGCCTACTGGGGCACCCCTCCACTTT. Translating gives CASSAPTGAPLHF.

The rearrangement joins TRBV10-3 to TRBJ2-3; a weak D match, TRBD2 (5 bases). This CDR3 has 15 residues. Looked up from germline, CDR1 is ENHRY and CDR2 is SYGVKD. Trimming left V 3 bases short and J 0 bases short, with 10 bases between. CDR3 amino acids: CAISDRTSSTDTQYF. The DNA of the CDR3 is TGTGCCATCAGTGACAGGACTTCTAGCACAGATACGCAGTATTTT.